These 7 T cell receptor beta chains share one sample of origin, sequenced in a study of blood T cell repertoires in COVID-19. TCRdb keeps only in-frame clones here, not all; method: immunoSEQ multiplex PCR. The data contain 160,000 or so clones, roughly 84% of them singletons. Sample: PBMCs or T cells enriched from blood (not recorded which). These receptors came from a woman between 50 and 59 years old who had recovered from COVID-19.

This clone was recorded only once. This chain joins TRBV10-3 and TRBJ1-1, with TRBD1 as a possible D gene (6 bases). Trimming left V 2 bases short and J 3 bases short, with 7 bases between. This CDR3 is built from 13 residues. Germline CDR1 ENHRY, CDR2 SYGVKD. The CDR3 sequence: CAISETGYTEAFF. CDR3 bases: TGTGCCATCAGTGAGACAGGGTACACTGAAGCTTTCTTT.

The chain couples TRBV5-6 to TRBJ1-2; 8 nucleotides agree with TRBD1. Germline V gene sequence: CDR1 SGHDT, CDR2 YYEEEE. Trimming took 4 bases from V and 1 from J; bases not matched to a gene: 3. This CDR3 contains 14 residues. The CDR3 nucleotides are TGTGCCAGCAGCCGGGGACAGGATAACTATGGCTACACCTTC. This translates into CASSRGQDNYGYTF.

The chain joins TRBV11-2 to TRBJ2-2, with D tentatively TRBD1 (5 bases). Between the trimmed V and J ends, which lost 5 bases and 2 bases, there was a span of 15 bases. This CDR3 comprises 16 residues. Germline CDR1 and CDR2: SGHAT and FQNNGV. The CDR3 protein is CASSLRARVNTGELFF. CDR3 coding DNA: TGTGCCAGCAGCCTCAGGGCCCGGGTAAACACCGGGGAGCTGTTTTTT.

The genes are TRBV19 and TRBJ2-2; D is possibly TRBD1 (5 bases). The germline V gene encodes CDR1 LNHDA and CDR2 SQIVND (reference sequence). This CDR3 has 12 residues. With 6 bases removed from V and 5 bases from J, the gap between germline ends came to 7 bases. DNA of the CDR3: TGTGCCAGTAGGAGACAGACCGGGGAGCTGTTTTTT. Protein: CASRRQTGELFF.

V is TRBV15 and J is TRBJ2-1; possible D gene TRBD2, 6 bases. The CDR3 has 16 residues. V gave up 0 bases and J gave up 3 bases, with 12 bases separating them. Germline V gene data show CDR1 as LNHNV and CDR2 as YYDKDF (reference sequence). The CDR3 region has the DNA TGTGCCACCAGCAGAGATGGAGGGTGGGGCTACAATGAGCAGTTCTTC. This gives the protein CATSRDGGWGYNEQFF.

The chain uses TRBV3-1 (or the pseudogene TRBV3-2) and TRBJ1-4; D is unclear. Germline CDR1 reads LGHDT; CDR2 reads YNNKEL (reference sequence). The CDR3 sequence is 16 residues long. Trimming shortened V by 8 bases and J by 4 bases, and 20 bases separated the two germline ends. This CDR3 reads CASESTTGGINEKLFF. DNA for the CDR3: TGTGCCAGCGAGAGTACCACTGGAGGAATTAATGAAAAACTGTTTTTT.

The chain is built from TRBV18 and TRBJ1-4, with D unresolved. V was pared by 0 bases and J by 6 bases, with 11 bases between. The CDR3 has 15 residues. The germline gives CDR1 KGHSH, CDR2 LQKENI. The CDR3 region is CASSPPYGSDEKLFF. For the CDR3, the DNA is TGTGCCAGCTCACCACCGTACGGGTCAGATGAAAAACTGTTTTTT.